The 30 T cell receptor beta chains given below trace back to one sample, sequenced in a study of shared clonotypes between healthy human individuals. Sequencing was performed with immunoSEQ multiplex PCR; in TCRdb, only in-frame clones are kept and a portion is missing. Of 1.5 million to 1.9 million clones in the sample, under 99% were seen once. Material for sequencing was naive CD4+ T cells sorted from blood. The subset was: CD45RA+ positively selected. Source of these receptors: a man younger than 45 in good health.

This chain uses TRBV27 with TRBJ1-1; D might be TRBD1 (6 bases). This CDR3 spans 14 amino acids. Looked up from germline, CDR1 is MNHEY and CDR2 is SMNVEV (reference sequence). The V end lost 3 bases, the J end lost 4 bases, and 12 bases lay between the germline ends. The CDR3 bases are TGTGCCAGCAGTTTCACAGGGCCCTCCACTGAAGCTTTCTTT. This translates into CASSFTGPSTEAFF.

This rearrangement joins TRBV4-3 to TRBJ1-3; D remains unclear. V lost 2 bases and J 0 bases, leaving 14 bases between the germline ends. The CDR3 sequence is 17 residues long. Per germline, CDR1 LGHNA and CDR2 YSLEER. CDR3 residues: CASSQFLVFSSGNTIYF. DNA of the CDR3: TGCGCCAGCAGCCAATTCCTCGTGTTCAGCTCTGGAAACACCATATATTTT.

The V call is TRBV6-1, the J call TRBJ2-7, with D possibly being TRBD1 or TRBD2 (6 bases each). Per the germline V gene, CDR1 is MNHNS and CDR2 is SASEGT. With 4 bases removed from V and 4 bases from J, the gap between germline ends came to 14 bases. CDR3 length: 14 residues. CDR3 in DNA: TGTGCCAGCAGTGCACAGGGAGGAGGTTACGAGCAGTACTTC. Protein: CASSAQGGGYEQYF.

The rearrangement joins TRBV27 to TRBJ2-5, with a weak D call TRBD2 (6 bases). The CDR3 extends over 16 amino acids. Germline CDR1 MNHEY, CDR2 SMNVEV (reference sequence). Deletions cut 2 bases from V and 1 base from J, with 14 bases between. The CDR3 is CASSLMGGNFQETQYF. CDR3 DNA: TGTGCCAGCAGTTTAATGGGCGGGAACTTCCAAGAGACCCAGTACTTC.

This clone is a singleton in its sample. The chain carries TRBV6-5 and TRBJ2-7, with TRBD1 identical over 8 bases. Looked up from germline, CDR1 is MNHEY and CDR2 is SVGAGI. J was trimmed by 4 bases and V by 11 bases; bases with no gene match: 10. The CDR3 totals 13 residues. The CDR3 nucleotides are TGTGCCTCGAACGGACAGGGAAGTTACGAGCAGTACTTC. This translates into CASNGQGSYEQYF.

J is TRBJ2-1 and V is TRBV19; D possibly corresponds to TRBD1 (6 bases). The CDR3 consists of 12 residues. Germline V gene data show CDR1 as LNHDA and CDR2 as SQIVND (reference sequence). V lost 9 bases, J lost 5 bases, and 11 bases lay in between. The CDR3 region is CASRTVNNEQFF. The CDR3 coding sequence is TGTGCCAGCAGGACAGTCAACAATGAGCAGTTCTTC.

J is TRBJ1-5 and V is TRBV4-2; possible D gene TRBD1, 6 bases. The germline V gene encodes CDR1 LGHNA and CDR2 YNFKEQ. The CDR3 loop spans 16 amino acids. Trimming pared 0 bases from V and 3 bases from J, leaving 12 bases between. CDR3 coding DNA: TGTGCCAGCAGCCAAGACTCTGGACAGTACAATCAGCCCCAGCATTTT. Its protein product is CASSQDSGQYNQPQHF.

The CDR3 coding sequence is TGTGCCAGCAGCTTGAGACTAGCGGGAAGGGGGGAGACCCAGTACTTC. Protein sequence: CASSLRLAGRGETQYF. The rearrangement joins TRBV7-2 to TRBJ2-5; 11 bases are a match to TRBD2. With 3 bases clipped from V and 5 bases from J, the junction kept 8 bases outside the gene matches. CDR1 SGHTA and CDR2 FQGNSA come from the germline V gene. CDR3 length: 16 amino acids.

J is TRBJ2-7 and V is TRBV11-2; D not certain. The germline gives CDR1 SGHAT, CDR2 FQNNGV. The CDR3 is made up of 15 amino acids. V was clipped by 4 bases and J by 0 bases, with 13 bases between them. Written as DNA, the CDR3 is TGTGCCAGCAGCTCTACTAAGGGAAGCTCCTACGAGCAGTACTTC. As protein: CASSSTKGSSYEQYF.

This chain connects TRBV5-1 to TRBJ1-2; no firm D call. This CDR3 is 15 amino acids long. The germline V gene encodes CDR1 SGHRS and CDR2 YFSETQ. Trimming cost V 0 bases and J 0 bases, with 9 bases left between them. CDR3 protein: CASSLDGVANYGYTF. CDR3 DNA: TGCGCCAGCAGCTTGGATGGAGTAGCTAACTATGGCTACACCTTC. Looking up the rest from reference TRBV5-1 and TRBJ1-2 gives the full variable domain: KAGVTQTPRYLIKTRGQQVTLSCSPISGHRSVSWYQQTPGQGLQFLFEYFSETQRNKGNFPGRFSGRQFSNSRSEMNVSTLELGDSALYLCASSLDGVANYGYTFGSGTRLTVV.

The V gene is TRBV19, the J gene TRBJ2-3; D possibly corresponds to TRBD1 (7 bases). V was cut by 0 bases and J by 3 bases, with 13 bases left in between. The CDR3 consists of 16 residues. Per the germline V gene, CDR1 is LNHDA and CDR2 is SQIVND (reference sequence). The CDR3 sequence is CASSIEPTGRTDTQYF. The CDR3 bases are TGTGCCAGTAGTATAGAGCCGACAGGGAGGACAGATACGCAGTATTTT. Based on the CDR3 plus reference TRBV19 and TRBJ2-3, the full variable domain is DGGITQSPKYLFRKEGQNVTLSCEQNLNHDAMYWYRQDPGQGLRLIYYSQIVNDFQKGDIAEGYSVSREKKESFPLTVTSAQKNPTAFYLCASSIEPTGRTDTQYFGPGTRLTVL.

The chain has TRBV28 and TRBJ2-3; the D call may be TRBD1 or TRBD2 (5 bases each). The CDR3 loop spans 15 amino acids. The germline gives CDR1 MDHEN, CDR2 SYDVKM. V dropped 5 bases and J dropped 8 bases, with 20 bases sitting between them. DNA of the CDR3: TGTGCCAGCAGTAGCCCAGGGACGCCTCCAGGTACGCAGTATTTT. It encodes CASSSPGTPPGTQYF.

The chain has TRBV9 and TRBJ2-1, with TRBD2 identical over 12 bases. V lost 4 bases and J lost 5; bases outside the gene matches: 4. This CDR3 region has 15 residues. CDR1 is SGDLS and CDR2 is YYNGEE in the germline V gene. The CDR3 DNA follows: TGTGCCAGCAGCCCTAGCGGGAGGGCCGACAATGAGCAGTTCTTC. The encoded protein is CASSPSGRADNEQFF. Full variable domain (outside the CDR3, taken from reference TRBV9 and TRBJ2-1): DSGVTQTPKHLITATGQRVTLRCSPRSGDLSVYWYQQSLDQGLQFLIQYYNGEERAKGNILERFSAQQFPDLHSELNLSSLELGDSALYFCASSPSGRADNEQFFGPGTRLTVL.

As DNA, the CDR3 is TGTGCCAGCAGCCAATTCCCCCGCACAGATACGCAGTATTTT. This encodes CASSQFPRTDTQYF. The V call is TRBV14, the J call TRBJ2-3; the D is unclear. CDR3 size: 14 residues. The V gene's germline CDR1 is SGHDN and CDR2 FVKESK. Trimming took off 2 bases at V and 1 base at J, with 7 bases between the two ends.

The rearrangement joins TRBV4-3 to TRBJ2-3; D gene ambiguous. This CDR3 is 17 amino acids long. Germline loops: CDR1 LGHNA, CDR2 YSLEER. Trimming removed 2 bases from V and 3 bases from J, with 18 bases in between. The CDR3 region has the DNA TGCGCCAGCAGCCAATCGTTTTCTCTTATGGGGACAGATACGCAGTATTTT. Its translation: CASSQSFSLMGTDTQYF.

V usage is TRBV2 and J usage is TRBJ1-1; unclear D gene. V was pared by 6 bases and J by 1 base, with 18 bases between. Germline loops: CDR1 SNHLY, CDR2 FYNNEI. This CDR3 has 16 amino acids. The CDR3 here is CASSPTAARKNTEAFF. CDR3 nucleotides: TGTGCCAGCAGCCCCACTGCAGCGCGGAAGAACACTGAAGCTTTCTTT.

A remark on this clone: Other DNA sequences within the sample encode an identical CDR3. CDR3 in DNA: TGTGCCAGCAGCTCCCGAGGGGGAAATGAGCAGTTCTTC. Translation: CASSSRGGNEQFF. The chain has TRBV7-8 and TRBJ2-1, with D perhaps TRBD1 (6 bases). The CDR3 length is 13 residues. Germline V gives CDR1 SGHVS, CDR2 FQNEAQ. Trimming removed 4 bases at V and 7 bases at J, with 11 bases between.

The chain recombines TRBV10-3 with TRBJ2-7, with D possibly matching TRBD2 (6 bases). Germline V CDR1 and CDR2: ENHRY, SYGVKD. Trimming cost V 6 bases and J 2 bases, with 11 bases left between them. CDR3 length equals 13 residues. The CDR3 sequence: CAISDRGTYEQYF. In DNA form, the CDR3 reads TGTGCCATCAGCGACCGGGGGACCTACGAGCAGTACTTC.

The V gene is TRBV28, the J gene TRBJ2-7; 8 bases map to TRBD2. The V segment lost 2 bases and the J segment 2 bases; nucleotides outside the gene matches: 5. Per the germline V gene, CDR1 is MDHEN and CDR2 is SYDVKM. This CDR3 is 15 amino acids long. The CDR3 DNA reads TGTGCCAGCAGTTTAGTTGGGACTAGACCCTACGAGCAGTACTTC. It yields the protein CASSLVGTRPYEQYF.

The chain uses TRBV7-9 and TRBJ1-2; D not certain. The CDR3 extends over 15 amino acids. In germline, CDR1 is SEHNR, CDR2 FQNEAQ (reference sequence). Trimming left V 5 bases short and J 0 bases short, with 13 bases between. The CDR3 protein is CASSPSSGANYGYTF. The CDR3 nucleotides read TGTGCCAGCAGCCCCTCCTCCGGAGCTAACTATGGCTACACCTTC.

The chain couples TRBV19 to TRBJ2-5, with D tentatively TRBD2 (6 bases). Germline CDR1 LNHDA, CDR2 SQIVND (reference sequence). V was clipped by 5 bases and J by 5 bases, with 15 bases between them. The CDR3 extends over 14 amino acids. CDR3 residues: CASSGGVAGETQYF. The CDR3 DNA reads TGTGCCAGTAGTGGAGGGGTGGCTGGCGAGACCCAGTACTTC.

The chain is built from TRBV23-1 and TRBJ2-7; 7 nucleotides match TRBD1. TRBV23-1 is flagged as an ORF with uncertain function. The CDR3 loop spans 13 amino acids. Trimming cost V 7 bases and J 0 bases; bases outside gene matches: 3. CDR3 coding DNA: TGCGCCAGCATCCGGGACAGCTCCTACGAGCAGTACTTC. Amino acid sequence: CASIRDSSYEQYF.

The rearrangement links TRBV5-4 to TRBJ1-4; a possible D gene is TRBD1 (5 bases). The CDR3 runs 13 residues. Germline V lookup: CDR1 SGHNT, CDR2 YYREEE (reference sequence). V was trimmed by 4 bases and J by 8 bases, leaving 12 bases between them. CDR3 sequence (DNA): TGTGCCAGCAGCACGGCAGGGAGGGAAAAACTGTTTTTT. Protein sequence: CASSTAGREKLFF.

The chain employs TRBV29-1 and TRBJ2-3; 9 nucleotides match TRBD2. V was pared by 7 bases and J by 4 bases, with 6 bases of the junction left unmatched. The CDR3 runs 13 residues. Per germline, CDR1 SQVTM and CDR2 ANQGSEA. The CDR3 DNA reads as TGCAGCGCAGGGCGGGAGGGGTCAGATACGCAGTATTTT. It encodes CSAGREGSDTQYF.

J is TRBJ2-3 and V is TRBV29-1; no reliable D call. Germline CDR1 SQVTM, CDR2 ANQGSEA. The CDR3 has 13 amino acids. The V end was cut by 3 bases, the J end by 0 bases, with 7 bases between. This CDR3 reads CSVDGFSTDTQYF. The CDR3, as DNA: TGCAGCGTTGACGGGTTTAGCACAGATACGCAGTATTTT.

The CDR3: CASSWGSRSYNEQFF. The CDR3 bases are TGTGCCAGCAGCTGGGGGAGCCGCTCCTACAATGAGCAGTTCTTC. J is TRBJ2-1 and V is TRBV5-6; the D gene could be TRBD1 or TRBD2 (5 bases each). Trimming cost V 3 bases and J 0 bases, with 10 bases left between them. This CDR3 has 15 amino acids. Germline CDR1 reads SGHDT; CDR2 reads YYEEEE. Together with reference TRBV5-6 and TRBJ2-1, the CDR3 gives the full variable domain: DAGVTQSPTHLIKTRGQQVTLRCSPKSGHDTVSWYQQALGQGPQFIFQYYEEEERQRGNFPDRFSGHQFPNYSSELNVNALLLGDSALYLCASSWGSRSYNEQFFGPGTRLTVL.

V and J are TRBV9 and TRBJ1-2; possible D gene TRBD1, 6 bases. The CDR3 has 14 amino acids. The V end was cut by 3 bases, the J end by 4 bases, with 13 bases between. Germline V CDR1 and CDR2: SGDLS, YYNGEE. CDR3 DNA: TGTGCCAGCAGCGCCGGGGGGCCGAGCTATGGCTACACCTTC. Its protein product is CASSAGGPSYGYTF.

The rearrangement links TRBV18 to TRBJ2-5, with 8 bases fitting TRBD2. Germline CDR1 KGHSH, CDR2 LQKENI. Trimming removed 1 base from V and 4 bases from J; junction bases left unmatched: 14. The CDR3 is 18 amino acids. The CDR3 here is CASSPLGPGKAGAETQYF. CDR3 nucleotides: TGTGCCAGCTCACCACTTGGACCTGGGAAAGCGGGGGCAGAGACCCAGTACTTC. The full variable domain, in which reference TRBV18 and TRBJ2-5 provide the parts outside the CDR3, is NAGVMQNPRHLVRRRGQEARLRCSPMKGHSHVYWYRQLPEEGLKFMVYLQKENIIDESGMPKERFSAEFPKEGPSILRIQQVVRGDSAAYFCASSPLGPGKAGAETQYFGPGTRLLVL.

The chain uses TRBV2 and TRBJ2-5; possibly TRBD2 for D (6 bases). In germline, CDR1 is SNHLY, CDR2 FYNNEI. The CDR3 is 14 amino acids. The ends were cut back, 4 bases at V and 2 bases at J, with 11 bases in the middle. For the CDR3, the DNA is TGTGCCAGCAGTGGAAGGCGGGATCAAGAGACCCAGTACTTC. It codes for CASSGRRDQETQYF. The entire variable domain, with the rest obtained from reference TRBV2 and TRBJ2-5, is as follows: EPEVTQTPSHQVTQMGQEVILRCVPISNHLYFYWYRQILGQKVEFLVSFYNNEISEKSEIFDDQFSVERPDGSNFTLKIRSTKLEDSAMYFCASSGRRDQETQYFGPGTRLLVL.

The genes are TRBV28 and TRBJ1-2; 7 bases map to TRBD1. V trimming: 4 bases; J trimming: 8 bases; junction bases outside the gene matches: 13. CDR1 MDHEN and CDR2 SYDVKM come from the germline V gene. CDR3 length equals 15 residues. CDR3 amino acids: CASSSIQGGLGGYTF. The CDR3 DNA reads TGTGCCAGCAGTTCGATCCAGGGGGGTTTAGGCGGCTACACCTTC.